A single sample is the source of the 8 T cell receptor beta chains below, sequenced in a study of cytomegalovirus exposure and HLA in healthy donors. 13 Jbeta primers and 60 Vbeta primers were used for the PCR. Measured with immunoSEQ multiplex PCR; TCRdb has only the in-frame clones, and not every one. The data hold about 140,000 clones, with approximately 73% observed a single time. Source material: PBMCs. The receptor source for this set is a man in his thirties or forties in good health and CMV-seropositive.

The chain is built from TRBV14 and TRBJ2-5, with 7 bases lining up with TRBD2. The CDR3 extends over 14 amino acids. Germline CDR1 reads SGHDN; CDR2 reads FVKESK. The ends lost 7 bases at V and 5 bases at J; junction bases unmatched: 10. The CDR3 DNA sequence: TGTGCCAGCACCTTGGAGGCGGGAGATGAGACCCAGTACTTC. Encoded protein: CASTLEAGDETQYF.

The rearrangement links TRBV27 to TRBJ1-1; no clear D gene. The CDR3 length is 14 residues. Germline assignment: CDR1 MNHEY and CDR2 SMNVEV (reference sequence). V was clipped by 2 bases and J by 4 bases, with 11 bases between them. The CDR3 DNA follows: TGTGCCAGCAGTTTAAAACCGGGGAGCACTGAAGCTTTCTTT. It yields the protein CASSLKPGSTEAFF.

V gene TRBV6-6 combines with J gene TRBJ2-5; 8 bases are shared with TRBD1. Per germline, CDR1 MNHNY and CDR2 SVGAGI (reference sequence). This CDR3 is 16 amino acids long. With 6 bases clipped from V and 2 bases from J, the junction kept 11 bases outside the gene matches. In DNA form, the CDR3 reads TGTGCCAGCAGCCCTATCAGGGGGCAGGGGCAAGAGACCCAGTACTTC. This sequence encodes CASSPIRGQGQETQYF.

This clone has only a few counts. The chain combines TRBV4-2 with TRBJ1-2; the D gene is possibly TRBD1 (6 bases). This CDR3 is built from 12 residues. Germline lookup yields CDR1 LGHNA and CDR2 YNFKEQ. Trimming shortened V by 0 bases and J by 8 bases, and 7 bases separated the two germline ends. This chain's CDR3 is CASSQDGGGYTF. The DNA of the CDR3 is TGTGCCAGCAGCCAAGATGGGGGCGGCTACACCTTC.

CDR3: CATSRGWTEYNDEQFF. In DNA, the CDR3 is TGTGCCACCAGCAGAGGGTGGACAGAGTACAACGATGAGCAGTTCTTC. The rearrangement uses TRBV15 and TRBJ2-1, with D possibly TRBD1 on 6 matching bases. Trimming took 1 base from V and 8 from J, leaving 18 bases between them. Germline assignment: CDR1 LNHNV and CDR2 YYDKDF (reference sequence). The CDR3 contains 16 residues.

CDR3 DNA sequence: TGTGCCAGCAGCTTATATGTCAGGGAATCGGTAGAGACCCAGTACTTC. This encodes CASSLYVRESVETQYF. The chain is built from TRBV7-8 and TRBJ2-5, with D possibly being TRBD1 (5 bases). CDR1 is SGHVS, CDR2 FQNEAQ, per germline. Trimming shortened V by 2 bases and J by 4 bases, and 17 bases separated the two germline ends. The CDR3 extends over 16 amino acids.

This chain connects TRBV10-1 to TRBJ1-2; no reliable D call. The CDR3 extends over 14 amino acids. Trimming removed 0 bases from V and 1 base from J, with 6 bases in between. Looked up from germline, CDR1 is WNHNN and CDR2 is SYGVQD (reference sequence). CDR3 sequence: CASSESYGNYGYTF. CDR3 in DNA: TGCGCCAGCAGTGAGTCGTACGGTAACTATGGCTACACCTTC.

The V and J genes are TRBV11-2 and TRBJ2-7, with TRBD1 identical over 9 bases. There are 15 residues in the CDR3. V shed 5 bases, J shed 6 bases, and the junction held 11 bases outside the gene matches. Germline V gene lookup returns CDR1 SGHAT and CDR2 FQNNGV. CDR3 in amino acids: CASSPRDRVMGEQYF. Here the CDR3 DNA reads TGTGCCAGCAGCCCGCGGGACAGGGTCATGGGCGAGCAGTACTTC.